The sequence of this T cell receptor (beta chain) was determined in a study of T cell changes during pregnancy in multiple sclerosis. Generated by immunoSEQ multiplex PCR, the TCRdb table keeps only in-frame clones and is missing some. The sample contains approximately 59,000 clones, 85% to 95% of which appear only once. Germline V gives CDR1 LGHNA, CDR2 YNFKEQ. V was clipped by 4 bases and J by 3 bases; unmatched bases: 2. This CDR3 has 14 amino acids. The TCR originated in a female donor with multiple sclerosis, enrolled in a pregnancy study. The sample in question was CD4+ T cells from peripheral blood mononuclear cells, obtained before pregnancy. The rearrangement links TRBV4-2 to TRBJ2-7; 11 bases agree with TRBD2. Written as DNA, the CDR3 is TGTGCCAGCAGCCTCGGGACTAGCGGCTACGAGCAGTACTTC. Protein product: CASSLGTSGYEQYF.